This TCR beta chain came from a study of T cells after posttransplantation cyclophosphamide. The study, taken as a whole, reports: Recipient CMV seropositivity and CMV reactivation strongly tracked TRB clonality.

A word on this clone: What it recognizes is unknown.

Germline V gives CDR1 LNHNV, CDR2 YYDKDF (reference sequence). V lost 3 bases and J lost 0; bases outside the gene matches: 10. This CDR3 is 18 amino acids long. Profiling relied on immunoSEQ multiplex PCR, and the TCRdb table lists in-frame clones only, not all of them. The sample lists tens of thousands of clones, around 84% occurring once. Sequenced input: PBMCs. This sequence joins TRBV15 and TRBJ2-3; 9 bases are a match to TRBD2. The TCR sequence derives from a man aged 25 to 40 with a blood cancer, CMV-positive, and with a related stem cell donor. CDR3: CATSRYYFSGSSTDTQYF. The CDR3 DNA sequence: TGTGCCACCAGCAGGTATTACTTTAGCGGGAGTAGCACAGATACGCAGTATTTT.